This T cell receptor (beta chain) was identified during a study of response to subunit inactivated influenza vaccine. TCRdb analysed the RT-PCR reads with MiXCR anew, one entry per CDR3 protein. The data show roughly 620,000 distinct CDR3 sequences, around 11% seen once. A few counts support this clonotype. Germline-derived CDR1 and CDR2 are MNHEY and SMNVEV (reference sequence). V shed 2 bases, J shed 5 bases, and the junction held 0 bases outside the gene matches. The CDR3 extends over 13 amino acids. The sample was also linked to a second study, of T cells expressing NK-cell markers. That study reports: Scientists made TCR beta cDNA using 5'RACE template switching with UMIs.

The gene calls are TRBV27 and TRBJ1-5; 7 positions match TRBD1. The sample here was PBMCs from blood, taken on the day of vaccination. The sequence came from a man aged 50-59 years who received an inactivated influenza vaccine. CDR3 DNA sequence: TGTGCCAGCAGTTTAAGGGGGCATCAGCCCCAGCATTTT. Its translation is CASSLRGHQPQHF.